This passage covers 3 T cell receptor beta chains from one sample sequenced in a study of OX40 agonist ivuxolimab in advanced cancers. Produced via immunoSEQ multiplex PCR; TCRdb's table is partial and in-frame only. This table holds 95,000 to 150,000 clones, around 95% found once. The material was CD4+ or CD8+ T cells sorted from blood, obtained in a trial of the OX40 agonist ivuxolimab. The source is an adult with an advanced solid tumor such as melanoma, head and neck, liver or kidney cancer.

The chain recombines TRBV29-1 with TRBJ1-3; D is perhaps TRBD1 (6 bases). CDR3 size: 12 residues. From germline, CDR1 is SQVTM and CDR2 ANQGSEA. V lost 6 bases to trimming and J lost 2 bases, with 8 bases between them. The CDR3 bases are TGCAGCGTCACAGGGACTGGAAACACCATATATTTT. As protein: CSVTGTGNTIYF. Full variable domain (remainder filled in from reference TRBV29-1 and TRBJ1-3): SAVISQKPSRDICQRGTSLTIQCQVDSQVTMMFWYRQQPGQSLTLIATANQGSEATYESGFVIDKFPISRPNLTFSTLTVSNMSPEDSSIYLCSVTGTGNTIYFGEGSWLTVV.

The chain links TRBV25-1 to TRBJ1-4; 7 bases are shared with TRBD1. Germline values: CDR1 MGHDK, CDR2 SYGVNS. V dropped 2 bases and J dropped 3; count of bases not matched to a gene: 3. The CDR3 has 15 residues. CDR3 region: CASSEHGTANEKLFF. The CDR3, as DNA: TGTGCCAGCAGTGAACATGGGACAGCTAATGAAAAACTGTTTTTT.

This clone showed up just once. The gene calls are TRBV19 and TRBJ1-1; D is unclear. V lost 10 bases and J 2 bases, leaving 14 bases between the germline ends. From germline, CDR1 is LNHDA and CDR2 SQIVND (reference sequence). The CDR3 totals 13 residues. The CDR3 protein is CAIRRGPNTEAFF. The CDR3, as DNA: TGTGCCATCCGCCGGGGTCCTAACACTGAAGCTTTCTTT.